The text below deals with one T cell receptor beta chain. Its specificity is unknown. Generated by immunoSEQ multiplex PCR, the TCRdb table keeps only in-frame clones and is missing some. This table has approximately 17,000 clones, about 80% appearing once. These data originate in a study of CD4 T cells in relation to SARS-CoV-2 and coronaviruses. Trimming removed 4 bases from V and 9 bases from J; junction bases left unmatched: 16. Germline V CDR1 and CDR2: LNHDA, SQIVND (reference sequence). CDR3 length equals 16 residues. Unexposed donor CD4+ T cells date from about 2011-2018, before the COVID-19 pandemic. After about 10 days of culture, CD4+ T cells were isolated.

The TCR originated in a human donor in good health. The rearrangement uses TRBV19 and TRBJ1-1, with 8 nucleotides matching TRBD1. Material: CD4+ T cells from PBMCs, cultured in vitro. As DNA, the CDR3 is TGTGCCAGTAGTACGTTCCGTGGGACAGGTTCCCTAAAAGCTTTCTTT. This translates into CASSTFRGTGSLKAFF.